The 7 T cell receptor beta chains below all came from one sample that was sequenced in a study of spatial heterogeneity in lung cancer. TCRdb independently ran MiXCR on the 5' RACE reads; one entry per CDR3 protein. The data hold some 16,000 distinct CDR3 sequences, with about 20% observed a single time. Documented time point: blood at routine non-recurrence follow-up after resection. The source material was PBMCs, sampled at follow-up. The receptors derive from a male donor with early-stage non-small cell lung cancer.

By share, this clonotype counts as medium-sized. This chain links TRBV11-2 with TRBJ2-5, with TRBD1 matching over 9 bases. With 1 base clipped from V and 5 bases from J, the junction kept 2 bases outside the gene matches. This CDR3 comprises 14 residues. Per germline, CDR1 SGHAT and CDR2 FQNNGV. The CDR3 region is CASSLGTGEETQYF. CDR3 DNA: TGTGCCAGCAGCTTAGGGACAGGGGAGGAGACCCAGTACTTC.

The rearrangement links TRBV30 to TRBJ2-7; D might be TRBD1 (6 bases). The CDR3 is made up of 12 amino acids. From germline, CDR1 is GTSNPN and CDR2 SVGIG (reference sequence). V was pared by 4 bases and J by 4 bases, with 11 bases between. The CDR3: CAWTGGEYEQYF. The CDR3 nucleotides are TGTGCCTGGACTGGGGGCGAGTACGAGCAGTACTTC.

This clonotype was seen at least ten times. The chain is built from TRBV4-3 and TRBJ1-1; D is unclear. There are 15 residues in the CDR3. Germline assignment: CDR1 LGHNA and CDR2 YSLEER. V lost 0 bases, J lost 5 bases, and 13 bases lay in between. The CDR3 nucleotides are TGCGCCAGCAGCCAAGATCCCGGGGTTTCGACTGAAGCTTTCTTT. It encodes CASSQDPGVSTEAFF.

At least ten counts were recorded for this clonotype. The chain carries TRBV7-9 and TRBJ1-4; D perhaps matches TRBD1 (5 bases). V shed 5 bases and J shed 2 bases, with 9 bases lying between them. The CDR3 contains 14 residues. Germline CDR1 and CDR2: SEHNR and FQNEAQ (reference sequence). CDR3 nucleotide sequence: TGTGCCAGCAGCACCGGGACTACTAATGAAAAACTGTTTTTT. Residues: CASSTGTTNEKLFF.

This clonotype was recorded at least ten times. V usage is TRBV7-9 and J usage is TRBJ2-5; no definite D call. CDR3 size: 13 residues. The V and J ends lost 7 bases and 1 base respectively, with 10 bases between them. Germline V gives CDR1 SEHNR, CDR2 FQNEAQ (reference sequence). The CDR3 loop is CASKPSVQETQYF. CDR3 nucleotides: TGTGCCAGCAAACCTTCGGTCCAAGAGACCCAGTACTTC. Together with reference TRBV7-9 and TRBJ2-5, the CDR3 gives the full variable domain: DTGVSQNPRHKITKRGQNVTFRCDPISEHNRLYWYRQTLGQGPEFLTYFQNEAQLEKSRLLSDRFSAERPKGSFSTLEIQRTEQGDSAMYLCASKPSVQETQYFGPGTRLLVL.

CDR3: CASSPDGNSYNEQFF. The CDR3 bases are TGTGCCAGCAGCCCCGACGGAAACTCCTACAATGAGCAGTTCTTC. The chain combines TRBV5-4 with TRBJ2-1; no clear D gene. Germline V gene data show CDR1 as SGHNT and CDR2 as YYREEE (reference sequence). This CDR3 has 15 residues. V was trimmed by 4 bases and J by 0 bases, leaving 11 bases between them.

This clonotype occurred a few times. CDR3 protein: CASSLVVGYGEQFF. CDR3 nucleotides: TGTGCCAGCAGCTTAGTTGTGGGGTACGGTGAGCAGTTCTTC. The chain employs TRBV7-9 and TRBJ2-1; D is uncertain. Trimming removed 1 base from V and 9 bases from J, with 13 bases in between. The CDR3 length is 14 residues. CDR1 and CDR2 from the germline V gene are SEHNR and FQNEAQ (reference sequence).